This is a list of T cell receptor beta chains from one sample in a study of T-cell memory formation after mild COVID-19. TCRdb used MiXCR to reprocess the 5' RACE reads, holding one entry per CDR3 protein. This table holds a few hundred thousand distinct CDR3 sequences, approximately 14% found once. Input material: PBMCs or a T cell subset sorted from them (not recorded which). These receptors were obtained from a man younger than 30 who had mild COVID-19 (a few samples of this study predate the infection). Cell type and time point are not known. The CDR3 runs from the conserved cysteine through the conserved F or W. The D gene is left open where the match is weak. Clone size is stated in some rows and not others, as once, few, many or a class when expanded.

cdr3_length d_call j_call clone_size v_call cdr3_aa cdr3_nt
13 . TRBJ2-3 few TRBV6-1 CASGALRTDTQYF TGTGCCAGCGGTGCTCTCCGCACAGATACGCAGTATTTT
14 TRBD2 TRBJ2-1 many TRBV7-3 CASSPGLAGDEQFF TGTGCCAGCAGCCCGGGACTAGCGGGGGATGAGCAGTTCTTC
15 TRBD1 TRBJ1-4 few TRBV7-9 CASSPVGDRDEKLFF TGTGCCAGCAGCCCAGTGGGGGACAGAGATGAAAAACTGTTTTTT
14 . TRBJ1-5 few TRBV5-4 CASSLGRRNQPQHF TGTGCCAGCAGCTTGGGGCGGAGGAATCAGCCCCAGCATTTT
19 . TRBJ2-5 . TRBV4-3 CASSQDGFLGAADQETQYF TGCGCCAGCAGCCAAGATGGTTTTCTCGGGGCCGCTGACCAAGAGACCCAGTACTTC
14 . TRBJ1-1 few TRBV9 CASSVGMENTEAFF TGTGCCAGCAGCGTAGGCATGGAGAACACTGAAGCTTTCTTT
16 . TRBJ2-7 . TRBV5-1 CASSLAVLRVEHEQYF TGCGCCAGCAGCTTGGCCGTGTTAAGGGTCGAGCACGAGCAGTACTTC
12 . TRBJ2-1 few TRBV5-1 CASSVERNEQFF TGCGCCAGCAGCGTAGAGCGGAATGAGCAGTTCTTC
13 . TRBJ2-5 . TRBV28 CASRWTIQETQYF TGTGCCAGCAGGTGGACCATTCAAGAGACCCAGTACTTC
15 . TRBJ1-4 many TRBV27 CASSSGGAGGEKLFF TGTGCCAGCAGTTCCGGGGGAGCCGGAGGCGAAAAACTGTTTTTT
14 . TRBJ2-2 . TRBV29-1 CSVSGQISLGELFF TGCAGCGTTTCGGGACAAATTAGTCTCGGGGAGCTGTTTTTT
14 TRBD1 TRBJ2-1 many TRBV5-1 CASSLATGADEQFF TGCGCCAGCAGCTTGGCTACAGGGGCGGATGAGCAGTTCTTC
17 TRBD1 TRBJ1-5 . TRBV7-6 CASSLMVQGRTGQPQHF TGTGCCAGCAGCTTAATGGTACAGGGGAGGACGGGTCAGCCCCAGCATTTT
9 . TRBJ1-5 few TRBV20-1 CSSGQPQHF TGCAGTTCTGGTCAGCCCCAGCATTTT
14 . TRBJ1-2 . TRBV7-9 CASSLRGIDYGYTF TGTGCCAGCAGCCTCCGCGGGATTGACTATGGCTACACCTTC
15 TRBD2 TRBJ2-5 many TRBV12-3/TRBV12-4 CASSQRGGDQETQYF TGTGCCAGCAGCCAGCGGGGGGGCGATCAAGAGACCCAGTACTTC
14 TRBD1 TRBJ1-1 . TRBV2 CASIPGQGRTEAFF TGTGCCAGCATTCCGGGACAGGGACGGACTGAAGCTTTCTTT
15 . TRBJ2-3 few TRBV20-1 CSARDLSTSTDTQYF TGCAGTGCTAGAGATCTGTCGACTAGCACAGATACGCAGTATTTT
15 TRBD1 TRBJ1-2 . TRBV5-1 CASSSTSGTGDGYTF TGCGCCAGCAGCTCCACCTCCGGGACAGGGGACGGCTACACCTTC
16 TRBD1 TRBJ1-2 . TRBV4-2 CASSPGQGVVNYGYTF TGTGCCAGCAGCCCGGGACAGGGGGTAGTCAACTATGGCTACACCTTC
16 TRBD1 TRBJ1-1 few TRBV4-1 CASSQDPGQGSAEAFF TGCGCCAGCAGCCAAGATCCAGGACAGGGGAGCGCTGAAGCTTTCTTT
13 . TRBJ1-2 few TRBV12-3/TRBV12-4 CASSYGSNYGYTF TGTGCCAGCAGTTACGGCTCAAACTATGGCTACACCTTC
15 . TRBJ2-5 few TRBV11-2 CASSLSLSGRETQYF TGTGCCAGCAGCCTAAGCCTCTCAGGGCGGGAGACCCAGTACTTC
13 . TRBJ2-5 few TRBV5-5 CASSWGIKETQYF TGTGCCAGCAGCTGGGGAATAAAAGAGACCCAGTACTTC
17 TRBD2 TRBJ2-1 few TRBV5-4 CASSLDGLAGTPAEQFF TGTGCCAGCAGCTTGGACGGACTAGCGGGGACCCCGGCTGAGCAGTTCTTC
15 TRBD1 TRBJ1-4 few TRBV20-1 CSAPGQALGNEKLFF TGCAGTGCCCCGGGACAGGCTTTGGGTAATGAAAAACTGTTTTTT
15 TRBD2 TRBJ2-5 many TRBV20-1 CSARKIAGDQETQYF TGCAGTGCTCGCAAGATAGCGGGGGACCAAGAGACCCAGTACTTC
14 . TRBJ1-2 . TRBV5-5 CASSLRLEEGGYTF TGTGCCAGCAGCTTGCGCCTAGAGGAAGGGGGCTACACCTTC
14 . TRBJ1-1 few TRBV7-3 CASSPLGIDTEAFF TGTGCCAGCAGCCCCCTCGGCATAGACACTGAAGCTTTCTTT
14 . TRBJ2-1 . TRBV5-1 CASSELGPWNEQFF TGCGCCAGCAGCGAATTGGGCCCCTGGAATGAGCAGTTCTTC
16 TRBD1 TRBJ1-6 . TRBV4-2 CASSANFDRVLSPLHF TGTGCCAGCAGCGCAAACTTTGACAGGGTACTTTCACCCCTCCACTTT
14 . TRBJ2-3 few TRBV5-6 CASSLDPLGDTQYF TGTGCCAGCAGCTTGGACCCCCTGGGGGATACGCAGTATTTT
17 . TRBJ2-2 . TRBV7-3 CASSSRPRMGDTGELFF TGTGCCAGCAGCTCCCGCCCCCGTATGGGCGACACCGGGGAGCTGTTTTTT
14 TRBD2 TRBJ2-3 . TRBV7-2 CASSLVGRADTQYF TGTGCCAGCAGCTTAGTTGGGAGGGCAGATACGCAGTATTTT
15 . TRBJ1-1 . TRBV6-1 CASSYPVAANTEAFF TGTGCCAGCAGTTACCCCGTGGCAGCCAACACTGAAGCTTTCTTT
16 TRBD1 TRBJ1-1 . TRBV10-3 CAISGPPGQGNTEAFF TGTGCCATCAGTGGTCCGCCCGGACAGGGGAACACTGAAGCTTTCTTT
14 . TRBJ1-1 few TRBV5-1 CASSLEYQNTEAFF TGCGCCAGCAGCTTGGAGTACCAGAACACTGAAGCTTTCTTT
12 . TRBJ2-3 many TRBV7-2 CASSSLLDTQYF TGTGCCAGCAGCTCCCTTCTGGATACGCAGTATTTT
16 . TRBJ2-3 once TRBV4-1 CASSQEGGTVGDTQYF TGCGCCAGCAGCCAAGAAGGGGGGACAGTAGGAGATACGCAGTATTTT
15 TRBD1 TRBJ2-7 many TRBV7-2 CASSFQWGQTYEQYF TGTGCCAGCAGCTTCCAGTGGGGACAGACCTACGAGCAGTACTTC
15 TRBD1 TRBJ2-2 . TRBV3-1 CASSEHRGQTGELFF TGTGCCAGCAGCGAACACAGGGGGCAAACCGGGGAGCTGTTTTTT
14 . TRBJ1-1 few TRBV5-1 CASSSPAAHTEAFF TGCGCCAGCAGCTCCCCGGCAGCCCACACTGAAGCTTTCTTT
15 TRBD1 TRBJ2-5 . TRBV5-1 CASSRDRGRGETQYF TGCGCCAGCAGCCGGGACAGGGGGAGAGGGGAGACCCAGTACTTC
14 . TRBJ1-4 . TRBV15 CATSRDLFLEKLFF TGTGCCACCAGCAGAGATCTTTTCTTGGAAAAACTGTTTTTT
17 . TRBJ2-5 few TRBV7-2 CASSLAAGGRIQETQYF TGTGCCAGCAGCTTAGCGGCTGGTGGAAGGATCCAAGAGACCCAGTACTTC
15 . TRBJ2-2 few TRBV6-4 CASSVQAGNTGELFF TGTGCCAGCAGTGTACAGGCAGGGAACACCGGGGAGCTGTTTTTT
16 TRBD2 TRBJ2-3 . TRBV7-9 CASSLTGRGGTDTQYF TGTGCCAGCAGCTTAACAGGACGGGGGGGGACAGATACGCAGTATTTT
15 . TRBJ2-7 many TRBV20-1 CSARPGLLSSYEQYF TGCAGTGCTAGACCCGGACTGTTGAGCTCCTACGAGCAGTACTTC
13 . TRBJ2-7 . TRBV14 CASSRTVLYEQYF TGTGCCAGCAGCCGGACGGTTTTGTACGAGCAGTACTTC
13 . TRBJ2-7 few TRBV6-5 CASRPPGLHEQYF TGTGCCAGCAGACCCCCCGGGCTCCACGAGCAGTACTTC
12 . TRBJ2-3 . TRBV11-1 CASSPGLYTQYF TGTGCCAGCAGCCCAGGGTTGTATACGCAGTATTTT